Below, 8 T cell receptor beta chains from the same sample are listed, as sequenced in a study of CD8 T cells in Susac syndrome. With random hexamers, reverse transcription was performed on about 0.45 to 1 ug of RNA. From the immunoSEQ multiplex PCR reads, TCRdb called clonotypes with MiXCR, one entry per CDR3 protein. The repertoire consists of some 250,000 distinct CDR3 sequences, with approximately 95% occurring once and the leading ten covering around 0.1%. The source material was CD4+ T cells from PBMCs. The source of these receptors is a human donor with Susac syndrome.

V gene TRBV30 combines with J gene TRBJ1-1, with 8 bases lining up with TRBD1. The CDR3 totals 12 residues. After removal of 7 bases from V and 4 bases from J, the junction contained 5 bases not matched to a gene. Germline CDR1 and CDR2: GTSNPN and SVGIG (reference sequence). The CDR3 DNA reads TGTGCCTTAGACAGGGGTGGCACTGAAGCTTTCTTT. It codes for CALDRGGTEAFF. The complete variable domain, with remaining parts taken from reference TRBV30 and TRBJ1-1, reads SQTIHQWPATLVQPVGSPLSLECTVEGTSNPNLYWYRQAAGRGLQLLFYSVGIGQISSEVPQNLSASRPQDRQFILSSKKLLLSDSGFYLCALDRGGTEAFFGQGTRLTVV.

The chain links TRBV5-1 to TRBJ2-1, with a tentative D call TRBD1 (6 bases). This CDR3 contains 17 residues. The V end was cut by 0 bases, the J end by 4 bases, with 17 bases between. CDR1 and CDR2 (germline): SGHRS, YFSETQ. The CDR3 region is CASSLGPAGEIYNEQFF. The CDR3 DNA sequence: TGCGCCAGCAGCTTGGGCCCAGCAGGGGAAATATACAATGAGCAGTTCTTC. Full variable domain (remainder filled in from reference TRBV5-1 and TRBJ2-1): KAGVTQTPRYLIKTRGQQVTLSCSPISGHRSVSWYQQTPGQGLQFLFEYFSETQRNKGNFPGRFSGRQFSNSRSEMNVSTLELGDSALYLCASSLGPAGEIYNEQFFGPGTRLTVL.

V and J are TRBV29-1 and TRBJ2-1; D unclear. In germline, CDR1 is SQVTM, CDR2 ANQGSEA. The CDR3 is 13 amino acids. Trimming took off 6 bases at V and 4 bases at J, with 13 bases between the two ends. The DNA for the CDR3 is TGCAGCGTCCAAATCTCAGCATACAATGAGCAGTTCTTC. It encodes CSVQISAYNEQFF.

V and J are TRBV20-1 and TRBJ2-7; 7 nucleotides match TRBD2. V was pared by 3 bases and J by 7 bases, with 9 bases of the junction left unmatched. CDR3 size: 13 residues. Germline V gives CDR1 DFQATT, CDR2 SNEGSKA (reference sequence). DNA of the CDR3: TGCAGTGCTAGGGGAGGGAATCCCCTTGAGCAGTACTTC. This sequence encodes CSARGGNPLEQYF.

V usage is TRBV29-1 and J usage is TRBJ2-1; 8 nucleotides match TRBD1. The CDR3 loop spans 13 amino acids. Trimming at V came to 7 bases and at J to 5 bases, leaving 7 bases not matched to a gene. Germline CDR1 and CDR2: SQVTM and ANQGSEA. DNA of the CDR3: TGCAGCGCCCAGGACAGGGCCGACAATGAGCAGTTCTTC. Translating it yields CSAQDRADNEQFF.

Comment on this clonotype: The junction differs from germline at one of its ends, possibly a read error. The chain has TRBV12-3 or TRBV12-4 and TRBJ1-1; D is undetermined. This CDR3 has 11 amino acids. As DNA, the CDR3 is TGTGCCAGCAGTTTGAAGACTGAAGCTTTCTTT. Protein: CASSLKTEAFF.

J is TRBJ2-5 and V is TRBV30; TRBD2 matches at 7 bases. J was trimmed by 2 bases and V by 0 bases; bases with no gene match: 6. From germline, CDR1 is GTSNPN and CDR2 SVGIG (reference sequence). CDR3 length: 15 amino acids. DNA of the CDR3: TGTGCCTGGAGTGTGTGGGGACTACCACAAGAGACCCAGTACTTC. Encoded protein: CAWSVWGLPQETQYF.

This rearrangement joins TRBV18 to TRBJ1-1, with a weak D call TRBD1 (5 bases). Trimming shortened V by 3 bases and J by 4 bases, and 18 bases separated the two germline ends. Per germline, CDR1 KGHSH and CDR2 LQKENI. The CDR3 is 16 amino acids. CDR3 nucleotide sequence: TGTGCCAGCTCACCTCGAATCGCGGGGGTAGGCACTGAAGCTTTCTTT. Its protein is CASSPRIAGVGTEAFF.